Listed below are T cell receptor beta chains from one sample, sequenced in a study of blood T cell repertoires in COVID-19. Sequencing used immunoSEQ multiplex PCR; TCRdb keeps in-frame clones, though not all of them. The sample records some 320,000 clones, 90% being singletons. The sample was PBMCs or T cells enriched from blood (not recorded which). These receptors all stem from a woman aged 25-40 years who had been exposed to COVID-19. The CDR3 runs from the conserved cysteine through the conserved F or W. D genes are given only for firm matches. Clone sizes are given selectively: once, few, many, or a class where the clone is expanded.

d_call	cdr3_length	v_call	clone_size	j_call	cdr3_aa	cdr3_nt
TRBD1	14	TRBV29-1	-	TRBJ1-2	CSVEEGQGHYGYTF	TGCAGCGTTGAGGAGGGACAGGGACACTATGGCTACACCTTC
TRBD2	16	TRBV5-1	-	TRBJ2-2	CASSLLAGANTGELFF	TGCGCCAGCAGCTTACTAGCGGGGGCGAACACCGGGGAGCTGTTTTTT
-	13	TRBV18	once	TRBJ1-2	CASSPEASMGYTF	TGTGCCAGCTCACCCGAGGCGAGTATGGGCTACACCTTC
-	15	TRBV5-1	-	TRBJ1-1	CASSPSRGLNTEAFF	TGCGCCAGCAGCCCCTCCCGGGGGTTGAACACTGAAGCTTTCTTT
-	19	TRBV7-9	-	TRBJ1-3	CASSFKRIFGAISGNTIYF	TGTGCCAGCAGTTTTAAACGGATTTTTGGGGCTATCTCCGGAAACACCATATATTTT
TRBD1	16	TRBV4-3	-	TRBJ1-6	CASSPTRQGGNSPLHF	TGCGCCAGCAGCCCCACTCGACAGGGCGGGAATTCACCCCTCCACTTT
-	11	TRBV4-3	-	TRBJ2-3	CASGHTDTQYF	TGCGCCAGCGGACACACAGATACGCAGTATTTT
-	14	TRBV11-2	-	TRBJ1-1	CASRRRTLSTEAFF	TGTGCCAGCAGGCGGAGGACCCTAAGCACTGAAGCTTTCTTT
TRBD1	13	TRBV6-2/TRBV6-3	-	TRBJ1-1	CASSRDRGTEAFF	TGTGCCAGCAGTAGGGACAGGGGCACTGAAGCTTTCTTT
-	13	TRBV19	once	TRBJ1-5	CASSGQSNQPQHF	TGTGCCAGTAGTGGACAGTCAAATCAGCCCCAGCATTTT
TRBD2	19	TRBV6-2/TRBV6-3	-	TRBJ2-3	CASSQPPGLAGGRADTQYF	TGTGCCAGCAGTCAACCGCCGGGACTAGCGGGAGGCCGGGCAGATACGCAGTATTTT
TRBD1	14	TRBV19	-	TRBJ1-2	CASSVNRGIYGYTF	TGTGCCAGTAGTGTTAACAGGGGAATCTATGGCTACACCTTC
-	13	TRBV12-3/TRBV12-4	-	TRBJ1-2	CASSLGGAYGYTF	TGTGCCAGCAGTTTAGGTGGGGCCTATGGCTACACCTTC
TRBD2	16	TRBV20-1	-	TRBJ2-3	CSASHSGGLSTDTQYF	TGCAGTGCTAGTCATAGCGGGGGACTCAGCACAGATACGCAGTATTTT
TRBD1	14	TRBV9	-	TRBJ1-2	CASSVGTANYGYTF	TGTGCCAGCAGCGTCGGGACAGCTAACTATGGCTACACCTTC
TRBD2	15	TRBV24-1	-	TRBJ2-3	CATGDRRGGTDTQYF	TGTGCCACCGGGGATAGGCGGGGGGGTACAGATACGCAGTATTTT
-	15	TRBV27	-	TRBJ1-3	CASSWRAGSGNTIYF	TGTGCCAGCAGTTGGAGGGCAGGCTCTGGAAACACCATATATTTT
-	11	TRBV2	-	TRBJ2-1	CASSEASGQFF	TGTGCCAGCAGTGAAGCCAGTGGGCAGTTCTTC
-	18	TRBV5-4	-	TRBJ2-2	CASSLLGRGPLNTGELFF	TGTGCCAGCAGCTTGTTGGGTAGGGGCCCTTTGAACACCGGGGAGCTGTTTTTT
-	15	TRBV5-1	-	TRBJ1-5	CASSPEGRGNQPQHF	TGCGCCAGCAGCCCGGAGGGCAGGGGCAATCAGCCCCAGCATTTT
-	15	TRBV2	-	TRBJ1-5	CASREGYYSNQPQHF	TGTGCCAGCAGGGAAGGATACTATAGCAATCAGCCCCAGCATTTT
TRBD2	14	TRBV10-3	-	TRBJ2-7	CAIGGTSVPYEQYF	TGTGCCATCGGGGGGACTAGCGTACCTTACGAGCAGTACTTC
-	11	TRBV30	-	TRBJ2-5	CAWSSEGTQYF	TGTGCCTGGTCCTCCGAGGGGACCCAGTACTTC
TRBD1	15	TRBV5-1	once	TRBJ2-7	CASSPGGQGAYEQYF	TGCGCCAGCAGCCCCGGGGGACAGGGGGCTTACGAGCAGTACTTC
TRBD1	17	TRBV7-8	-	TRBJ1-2	CASSLAPGTGLGYGYTF	TGTGCCAGCAGCTTAGCTCCCGGGACAGGGCTCGGCTATGGCTACACCTTC
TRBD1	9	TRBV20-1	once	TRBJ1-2	CSASRDRVF	TGCAGTGCTAGTCGGGACAGAGTCTTC
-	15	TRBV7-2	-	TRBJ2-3	CASSLKGGLTDTQYF	TGTGCCAGCAGCTTAAAGGGCGGGTTGACAGATACGCAGTATTTT
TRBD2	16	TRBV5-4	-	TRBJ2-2	CASSEKAGLYTGELFF	TGTGCCAGCAGCGAAAAAGCGGGGTTGTACACCGGGGAGCTGTTTTTT
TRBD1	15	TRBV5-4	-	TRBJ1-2	CASSANRGRNYGYTF	TGTGCCAGCAGCGCCAACAGGGGGCGGAACTATGGCTACACCTTC
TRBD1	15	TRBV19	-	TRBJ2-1	CASSIRQGGGNEQFF	TGTGCCAGTAGTATTAGACAGGGTGGGGGAAATGAGCAGTTCTTC
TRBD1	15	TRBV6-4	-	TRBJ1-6	CASSDEDRLGSPLHF	TGTGCCAGCAGTGACGAGGACAGGCTCGGGTCACCCCTCCACTTT
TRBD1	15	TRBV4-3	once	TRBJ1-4	CASSRQGARDEKLFF	TGCGCCAGCAGCAGGCAGGGGGCACGCGATGAAAAACTGTTTTTT
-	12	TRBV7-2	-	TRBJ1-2	CASSVTNYGYTF	TGTGCCAGCAGCGTTACTAACTATGGCTACACCTTC
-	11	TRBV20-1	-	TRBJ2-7	CSARGSVGQYF	TGCAGTGCAAGGGGCAGCGTAGGGCAGTACTTC
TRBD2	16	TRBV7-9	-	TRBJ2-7	CASSPTMGGNSYEQYF	TGTGCCAGCAGCCCGACCATGGGAGGGAACTCCTACGAGCAGTACTTC
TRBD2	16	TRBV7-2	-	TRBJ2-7	CASSLASSGGFYEQYF	TGTGCCAGCAGCTTAGCAAGTAGCGGGGGGTTCTACGAGCAGTACTTC
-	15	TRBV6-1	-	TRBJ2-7	CASSEGTVITYEQYF	TGTGCCAGCAGTGAAGGGACAGTGATAACCTACGAGCAGTACTTC
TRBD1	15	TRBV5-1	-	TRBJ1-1	CASSRRTGLNTEAFF	TGCGCCAGCAGCCGACGGACAGGACTGAACACTGAAGCTTTCTTT
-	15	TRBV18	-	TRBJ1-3	CASSPAGQLGNTIYF	TGTGCCAGCTCACCGGCGGGTCAACTTGGAAACACCATATATTTT
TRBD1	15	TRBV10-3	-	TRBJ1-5	CAIRMGQGVGQPQHF	TGTGCCATCAGGATGGGACAGGGGGTAGGTCAGCCCCAGCATTTT
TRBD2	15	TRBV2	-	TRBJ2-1	CASSVTSGGANEQFF	TGTGCCAGCAGCGTAACTAGCGGGGGGGCCAATGAGCAGTTCTTC
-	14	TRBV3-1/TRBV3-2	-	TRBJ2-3	CASSRDTYTDTQYF	TGTGCCAGCAGCCGGGACACTTACACAGATACGCAGTATTTT
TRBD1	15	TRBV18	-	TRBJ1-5	CASSPPGQANQPQHF	TGTGCCAGCTCACCACCAGGACAGGCTAATCAGCCCCAGCATTTT
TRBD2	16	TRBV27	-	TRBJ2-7	CASSLGLAGTWYEQYF	TGTGCCAGCTCCCTGGGACTAGCGGGGACTTGGTACGAGCAGTACTTC
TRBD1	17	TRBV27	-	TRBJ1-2	CASSLTTGTGERYGYTF	TGTGCCAGCAGTCTAACGACCGGGACAGGGGAACGCTATGGCTACACCTTC
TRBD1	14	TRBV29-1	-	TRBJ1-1	CSVGPGGINTEAFF	TGCAGCGTTGGCCCAGGGGGAATAAACACTGAAGCTTTCTTT
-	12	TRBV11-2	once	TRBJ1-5	CASSLDRGPQHF	TGTGCCAGCAGCTTAGATCGAGGGCCCCAGCATTTT
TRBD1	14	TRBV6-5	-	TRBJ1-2	CASTPRTGDYGYTF	TGTGCCAGCACTCCACGGACAGGGGACTATGGCTACACCTTC
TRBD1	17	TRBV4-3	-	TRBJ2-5	CASSHAEPGTGWRDQYF	TGCGCCAGCAGCCACGCCGAGCCCGGGACAGGGTGGAGGGACCAGTACTTC
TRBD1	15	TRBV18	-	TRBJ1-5	CASSPADRGRQPQHF	TGTGCCAGCTCACCCGCGGACAGGGGTCGGCAGCCCCAGCATTTT
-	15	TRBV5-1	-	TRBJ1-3	CASSPWTASGNTIYF	TGCGCCAGCAGCCCCTGGACAGCCTCGGGAAACACCATATATTTT
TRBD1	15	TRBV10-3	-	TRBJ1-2	CAIRPGQGQNYGYTF	TGTGCCATCAGGCCGGGACAGGGCCAAAACTATGGCTACACCTTC
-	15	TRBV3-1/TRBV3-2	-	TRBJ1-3	CASSRGSGNGNTIYF	TGTGCCAGCAGCCGCGGTTCAGGGAACGGAAACACCATATATTTT
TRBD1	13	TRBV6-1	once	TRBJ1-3	CASSEGQGGTIYF	TGTGCCAGCAGTGAGGGACAGGGGGGCACCATATATTTT
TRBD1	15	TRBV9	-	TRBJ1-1	CASSAWGTENTEAFF	TGTGCCAGCAGCGCTTGGGGGACAGAGAACACTGAAGCTTTCTTT